This T cell receptor (beta chain) derives from a study of cytomegalovirus exposure and HLA in healthy donors. V gave up 5 bases and J gave up 15 bases; unmatched junction bases: 5. The CDR3 length is 10 residues. Germline assignment: CDR1 GTSNPN and CDR2 SVGIG (reference sequence). The study sampled nominally healthy donors, though unrecorded immune exposures were likely. Use of 60 Vbeta and 13 Jbeta primers characterized the PCR. Repertoires were generated with immunoSEQ multiplex PCR, while TCRdb's copy carries only in-frame clones and drops some. The sample lists under 200,000 clones, 60% to 80% occurring once. Of note for this clone: The target antigen is unknown.

Broader study findings: Later work found that TCR association rates differed between HLA loci; DRB1 had the most and HLA-C the fewest. A later analysis linked a missense DCLRE1C variant to TCR beta V- and J-gene trimming.

The sequenced material came from PBMCs. This sequence joins TRBV30 and TRBJ2-1; 9 bases are shared with TRBD2. This TCR derives from a man in his 60s in good health and CMV-seronegative. CDR3 coding DNA: TGTGCCTGGGCTAGCGGGAAGCCGTTCTTC. Its protein product is CAWASGKPFF. The complete variable domain, with remaining parts taken from reference TRBV30 and TRBJ2-1, reads SQTIHQWPATLVQPVGSPLSLECTVEGTSNPNLYWYRQAAGRGLQLLFYSVGIGQISSEVPQNLSASRPQDRQFILSSKKLLLSDSGFYLCAWASGKPFFGPGTRLTVL.